This T cell receptor (beta chain) was sequenced in a study of PD-1 blockade in mismatch repair-deficient tumors (dated by TCRdb to 2015 to 2018). For context, the study as a whole: Between September 2013 and September 2016, the trial enrolled fewer than 95 consecutive patients with 11 to 12 mismatch repair-deficient cancer types, every one of whom had been previously treated and was progressing. Tumor-associated T cell clones in the peripheral blood of patients responding to PD-1 blockade were tracked using deep sequencing of TCR CDR3 regions. Findings and caveats that apply to the study as a whole: Tumor-resident clones, often undetectable in blood before treatment, expanded rapidly after pembrolizumab and then contracted, generally before radiologic responses.

Regarding this clone: Its antigen target is currently unknown. The record has no base qualities; no much larger clone is one base away.

The germline V gene provides CDR1 KGHSH and CDR2 LQKENI. V is pared back by 4 bases and J by 6 bases, with 18 bases lying between the germline termini. The CDR3 runs 15 residues from the cysteine to the phenylalanine. CDR3 DNA only is kept here, 45 bases in frame from base 1. Libraries were made using the immunoSEQ multiplex PCR assay. TCRdb limited this immuneACCESS table to in-frame rearrangements with V and J called. A share of clones is missing; checked studies link under half to unresolved V genes, and the rest is unexplained. The table for this sample lists around 30,000 clones; around 80% of them were counted only once. The ten biggest clones cover more than 3% of the sample. For each enrolled patient, mismatch repair deficiency was established using either polymerase chain reaction or immunohistochemistry. A few patients who responded to pembrolizumab therapy underwent TCR sequencing. The phase II trial prospectively evaluated PD-1 blockade with pembrolizumab in advanced mismatch repair-deficient cancers, independent of tissue of origin. Peripheral blood T cell samples were serially collected before and at multiple times after PD-1 blockade was started. Blood sampling time points were reported as weeks after the first dose of pembrolizumab.

Sequencing was performed on PBMCs, taken less than 7 weeks after starting pembrolizumab. The sequence derives from an adult with mismatch repair-deficient cancer. The rearranged segments are TRBV18 and TRBJ2-5; the best D guess is TRBD1, with 8 bases matching. The CDR3 here reads CASSQSTGEGKTQYF. The DNA sequence is given as TGTGCCAGCTCACAATCGACAGGGGAGGGAAAGACCCAGTACTTC.